These T cell receptor beta chains were read from a single sample in a study of CD8 T cells in ankylosing spondylitis. TCRdb reprocessed the 5' RACE reads via MiXCR and lists one record per CDR3 protein. The table has around 300,000 distinct CDR3 sequences, approximately 14% seen once. The sequencing sample was made of blood, either unsorted or a sorted T cell fraction (not recorded which). These receptors came from a male donor with ankylosing spondylitis or in good health (not recorded which). The CDR3 runs from the conserved cysteine through the conserved F or W. A D gene is named only where the DNA matches it firmly. Where a row states a size, it is once, few, many or the class of an expanded clone; other rows omit it.

D: .; size: many; J: TRBJ1-1; V: TRBV20-1; CDR3: CSARAGWNTEAFF; DNA: TGCAGTGCTAGAGCGGGGTGGAACACTGAAGCTTTCTTT
D: .; size: few; J: TRBJ1-1; V: TRBV12-3/TRBV12-4; CDR3: CASTLEAGVGEAFF; DNA: TGTGCCAGCACCCTCGAGGCTGGGGTGGGTGAAGCTTTCTTT
D: TRBD1; size: .; J: TRBJ2-7; V: TRBV5-6; CDR3: CASSLANTGGGQQYF; DNA: TGTGCCAGCAGCTTGGCTAATACAGGGGGCGGGCAGCAGTACTTC
D: .; size: few; J: TRBJ1-5; V: TRBV29-1; CDR3: CSVREPNQPQHF; DNA: TGCAGCGTTAGGGAACCCAATCAGCCCCAGCATTTT
D: .; size: .; J: TRBJ2-4; V: TRBV10-3; CDR3: CAISESWAGQAKNIQYF; DNA: TGTGCCATCAGTGAGTCTTGGGCAGGGCAAGCCAAAAACATTCAGTACTTC
D: .; size: .; J: TRBJ1-1; V: TRBV29-1; CDR3: CSARPKSGIEAFF; DNA: TGCAGCGCCAGGCCGAAATCCGGGATCGAAGCTTTCTTT
D: .; size: .; J: TRBJ1-2; V: TRBV12-5; CDR3: CASGLVNYGYTF; DNA: TGTGCTAGTGGTTTGGTAAACTATGGCTACACCTTC
D: .; size: few; J: TRBJ2-1; V: TRBV4-1; CDR3: CASSLRTGDEQFF; DNA: TGCGCCAGCAGCCTTCGGACCGGGGATGAGCAGTTCTTC
D: .; size: few; J: TRBJ2-4; V: TRBV3-1; CDR3: CASSHGVAPKNIQYF; DNA: TGTGCCAGCAGCCATGGGGTCGCGCCCAAAAACATTCAGTACTTC
D: .; size: many; J: TRBJ1-1; V: TRBV12-3/TRBV12-4; CDR3: CASRESPNTEAFF; DNA: TGTGCCAGCAGGGAGAGTCCAAACACTGAAGCTTTCTTT
D: .; size: .; J: TRBJ2-3; V: TRBV6-5; CDR3: CASRDWRGPGSDTQYF; DNA: TGTGCCAGCAGAGACTGGAGGGGCCCCGGCTCAGATACGCAGTATTTT
D: .; size: few; J: TRBJ2-5; V: TRBV5-6; CDR3: CASSLGRSQETQYF; DNA: TGTGCCAGCAGTTTGGGACGGAGCCAAGAGACCCAGTACTTC
D: .; size: few; J: TRBJ2-1; V: TRBV18; CDR3: CASSPPGGWGSYNEQFF; DNA: TGTGCCAGCTCACCACCGGGGGGCTGGGGCTCCTACAATGAGCAGTTCTTC
D: TRBD2; size: .; J: TRBJ2-5; V: TRBV27; CDR3: CASFGQAGAGKETQYF; DNA: TGTGCCAGCTTTGGGCAAGCGGGAGCGGGGAAGGAGACCCAGTACTTC
D: TRBD1; size: few; J: TRBJ1-2; V: TRBV29-1; CDR3: CSVRDRMRGGYTF; DNA: TGCAGCGTTCGGGACAGGATGAGGGGTGGCTACACCTTC
D: .; size: .; J: TRBJ2-7; V: TRBV7-2; CDR3: CASTRRDYNEQYF; DNA: TGTGCCAGCACCAGGAGGGATTACAACGAGCAGTACTTC
D: .; size: many; J: TRBJ2-1; V: TRBV5-1; CDR3: CASRAAGTRDNEQFF; DNA: TGCGCCAGCAGGGCCGCCGGGACGAGGGACAATGAGCAGTTCTTC
D: TRBD1; size: few; J: TRBJ2-7; V: TRBV6-5; CDR3: CASSLTGQGYEQYF; DNA: TGTGCCAGCAGCTTAACGGGACAGGGTTACGAGCAGTACTTC
D: .; size: .; J: TRBJ2-6; V: TRBV7-9; CDR3: CASGGGSGANVLTF; DNA: TGTGCCAGTGGAGGGGGATCCGGGGCCAACGTCCTGACTTTC
D: TRBD2; size: .; J: TRBJ2-7; V: TRBV25-1; CDR3: CASSDLSGPHEEQYF; DNA: TGTGCCAGCAGTGACCTTAGCGGGCCCCATGAGGAGCAGTACTTC
D: .; size: few; J: TRBJ2-5; V: TRBV5-1; CDR3: CASSLGEGGGETQYF; DNA: TGCGCCAGCAGCTTGGGCGAGGGCGGAGGAGAGACCCAGTACTTC
D: .; size: .; J: TRBJ2-1; V: TRBV4-1; CDR3: CASSQEPSSYNEQFF; DNA: TGCGCCAGCAGCCAAGAGCCCTCCTCCTACAATGAGCAGTTCTTC
D: TRBD2; size: .; J: TRBJ2-7; V: TRBV4-2; CDR3: CASSREASGGTYEQYF; DNA: TGTGCCAGCAGCCGAGAGGCTAGCGGGGGTACCTACGAGCAGTACTTC
D: .; size: many; J: TRBJ1-1; V: TRBV12-3/TRBV12-4; CDR3: CASSFGWAADEAFF; DNA: TGTGCCAGCAGTTTTGGTTGGGCCGCCGACGAAGCTTTCTTT
D: .; size: many; J: TRBJ2-3; V: TRBV5-1; CDR3: CASSSPRKGTDTQYF; DNA: TGCGCCAGCAGCTCCCCACGCAAAGGCACAGATACGCAGTATTTT